This T cell receptor (beta chain) was identified in a study of cytomegalovirus exposure and HLA in healthy donors. Study at large: The approximately 120 validation repertoires matched the approximately 700 first-cohort repertoires in platform, a later analysis reported. Study results and caveats: TCR beta chains numbering 150 to 200 were designated cytomegalovirus-associated. The authors confirmed in vitro that a few CMV-associated chains were specific for CMV antigens.

Some clones are missing from TCRdb's copy, which holds only in-frame ones; the method was immunoSEQ multiplex PCR. The repertoire includes more than 250,000 clones, 90% of them detected once, and 3.1% sits in the top ten. To note about this clone: Its antigen is unknown.

The sample comprised PBMCs. This TCR derives from a woman aged 30 to 39 in good health and CMV-seronegative.

CDR3 region: CASSLGLGLNNEQFF. CDR3 in DNA: TGTGCCAGCAGTTTAGGCCTAGGGCTAAACAATGAGCAGTTCTTC. J is TRBJ2-1 and V is TRBV27; no firm D call. Looked up from germline, CDR1 is MNHEY and CDR2 is SMNVEV (reference sequence). The CDR3 sequence is 15 residues long. V was shortened by 2 bases and J by 5 bases, with 13 bases between the two germline ends.